This passage covers 22 T cell receptor beta chains from one sample sequenced in a study of metastatic and nonmetastatic thyroid tumors (TCRdb year 2020). The library was made by PCR. TCRdb names Illumina HiSeq 4000 as the instrument used. TCRdb reanalyzed the raw reads on its own, using fastp at Q25 for trimming and MiXCR for clone calling, and kept in-frame beta chains. This sample gives about 26,000 clones in total; approximately 24% of them show up just once. The ten biggest clones cover roughly 5.6% of the sample. No patient had received any treatment before thyroid surgery. Sequencing input: blood. All receptors come from a female donor with papillary thyroid cancer or a benign thyroid nodule (not recorded which). Some clones in this sample may be carry-over from other donors' samples.

This clone has at least ten counts. The V and J genes are TRBV20-1 and TRBJ2-5; the match to TRBD2 covers 7 bases. CDR1 is DFQATT, CDR2 SNEGSKA, per germline (reference sequence). The CDR3 runs 20 residues. The V segment lost 2 bases and the J segment 1 base; nucleotides outside the gene matches: 22. The CDR3, as DNA: TGCAGTGCTAGACCCCGGGTGGGCGGGAGTTTTGACTCGGTCCAAGAGACCCAGTACTTC. Residues: CSARPRVGGSFDSVQETQYF.

This clone was observed a handful of times. The CDR3 sequence: CASRAYEQYF. The DNA of the CDR3 is TGTGCCAGCAGGGCCTACGAGCAGTACTTC. The V call is TRBV9, the J call TRBJ2-7; D is unclear. Germline V gives CDR1 SGDLS, CDR2 YYNGEE. Deletions cut 5 bases from V and 2 bases from J, with 2 bases between. The CDR3 is 10 amino acids.

In this sample, this clone turned up many times. This chain joins TRBV20-1 and TRBJ2-3; D is possibly TRBD1 or TRBD2 (5 bases each). The CDR3 runs to 14 residues. The V end was cut by 0 bases, the J end by 6 bases, with 13 bases between. Germline values: CDR1 DFQATT, CDR2 SNEGSKA (reference sequence). The CDR3 loop reads CSARDGGARDTQYF. The CDR3 nucleotides read TGCAGTGCTAGAGATGGGGGTGCTCGGGATACGCAGTATTTT.

As regards this clone: One end of the junction is discordant with germline, which a read error may explain. The chain employs TRBV19 and TRBJ1-1, with D perhaps TRBD1 (6 bases). The CDR3 spans 12 residues. Germline assignment: CDR1 LNHDA and CDR2 SQIVND (reference sequence). CDR3 sequence: CASTDRPTEDLF. The CDR3 region has the DNA TGTGCCAGTACGGACAGACCCACTGAAGATTTATTT.

In regard to this clone: At one end the junction does not follow the germline gene, possibly because of a read error. The rearrangement joins TRBV7-8 to TRBJ1-2; D not resolved. Germline V gene data show CDR1 as SGHVS and CDR2 as FQNEAQ. The CDR3 length is 15 residues. The CDR3 region has the DNA TGTGCCAGCAGCTTAGTGATGGATCCTAACTATGCCTACACCTTC. It specifies CASSLVMDPNYAYTF.

This clone was picked up many times. The rearrangement joins TRBV6-1 to TRBJ2-3, with D unresolved. The CDR3 has 13 residues. The germline V gene has CDR1 MNHNS and CDR2 SASEGT. Trimming shortened V by 6 bases and J by 6 bases, and 13 bases separated the two germline ends. The CDR3 spells CASSPPGWDTQYF. CDR3 bases: TGTGCCAGCAGCCCCCCGGGTTGGGATACGCAGTATTTT.

In this sample, this clone turned up a few times. This sequence joins TRBV20-1 and TRBJ2-7; possibly TRBD1 or TRBD2 for D (6 bases each). CDR1 and CDR2 (germline): DFQATT, SNEGSKA (reference sequence). Deletions cut 0 bases from V and 0 bases from J, with 9 bases between. The CDR3 runs to 14 residues. The CDR3 protein is CSAREGGSSYEQYF. DNA of the CDR3: TGCAGTGCTAGAGAAGGGGGGAGCTCCTACGAGCAGTACTTC.

By share, this clone counts as medium-sized (0.01 to 0.1%). V gene TRBV20-1 combines with J gene TRBJ2-7; D unresolved. V was trimmed by 1 base and J by 0 bases, leaving 7 bases between them. This CDR3 comprises 13 residues. Germline V CDR1 and CDR2: DFQATT, SNEGSKA (reference sequence). In DNA form, the CDR3 reads TGCAGTGCTAGAGGACTCGACTCCTACGAGCAGTACGTC. Amino acid sequence: CSARGLDSYEQYV.

The chain employs TRBV5-1 and TRBJ1-2, with 8 bases fitting TRBD1. Germline V lookup: CDR1 SGHRS, CDR2 YFSETQ. The J segment lost 4 bases and the V segment lost 3 bases, leaving 5 bases of the junction unmatched. The CDR3 sequence is 14 residues long. The CDR3 coding sequence is TGCGCCAGCAGCTATGACAGGGGCAGCTATGGCTACACCTTC. Translation: CASSYDRGSYGYTF. Using reference TRBV5-1 and TRBJ1-2 for the parts outside the CDR3, the full variable domain is KAGVTQTPRYLIKTRGQQVTLSCSPISGHRSVSWYQQTPGQGLQFLFEYFSETQRNKGNFPGRFSGRQFSNSRSEMNVSTLELGDSALYLCASSYDRGSYGYTFGSGTRLTVV.

This clone was seen ten or more times. The rearrangement links TRBV20-1 to TRBJ1-4; D is uncertain. This CDR3 contains 13 residues. In germline, CDR1 is DFQATT, CDR2 SNEGSKA (reference sequence). Trimming cost V 4 bases and J 2 bases, with 8 bases left between them. In DNA form, the CDR3 reads TGCAGTGCTATATTGAGGACTAATGAAAAACTGTTTTTT. Residues: CSAILRTNEKLFF.

The V and J genes are TRBV7-2 and TRBJ2-7; D unresolved. The CDR3 is 13 residues long. The germline CDR1 and CDR2 sequences are SGHTA and FQGNSA. Trimming removed 5 bases at V and 7 bases at J, with 15 bases between. CDR3: CASSPGSGWEQYF. The CDR3 nucleotides are TGTGCCAGCAGCCCCGGGTCAGGTTGGGAGCAGTACTTC.

Note on this clone: One end of the junction is discordant with germline, which a read error may explain. This chain connects TRBV30 to TRBJ2-3; D unresolved. Germline CDR1 GTSNPN, CDR2 SVGIG (reference sequence). This CDR3 has 15 residues. DNA of the CDR3: TGTGCCTTGAGTGTAGGCGCTACCCGCACAGATACGCAGTATTTT. Protein sequence: CALSVGATRTDTQYF.

This clone was detected many times. V and J are TRBV7-2 and TRBJ2-7, with D perhaps TRBD2 (6 bases). Germline CDR1 reads SGHTA; CDR2 reads FQGNSA. The CDR3 spans 14 residues. V was pared by 2 bases and J by 3 bases, with 11 bases between. CDR3 residues: CASSLFREFYEQYF. DNA for the CDR3: TGTGCCAGCAGCTTATTCCGGGAGTTCTACGAGCAGTACTTC.

In its sample, this clone was seen a few times. This sequence joins TRBV2 and TRBJ1-6; maybe TRBD1 (6 bases). The CDR3 spans 15 residues. CDR1 and CDR2 from the germline V gene are SNHLY and FYNNEI. The germline V and J ends were trimmed by 5 bases and 7 bases, with 15 bases remaining between them. CDR3 coding DNA: TGTGCCAGCAGTACCCGGGGGGCCTTGAATTCACCCCTCCACTTT. It specifies CASSTRGALNSPLHF.

This clone was observed a handful of times. V gene TRBV5-6 combines with J gene TRBJ2-7, with D perhaps TRBD1 (5 bases). Germline lookup yields CDR1 SGHDT and CDR2 YYEEEE. There are 14 residues in the CDR3. Trimming shortened V by 0 bases and J by 3 bases, and 10 bases separated the two germline ends. The CDR3 region is CASSLAGHIYEQYF. Written as DNA, the CDR3 is TGTGCCAGCAGCTTGGCAGGACACATCTACGAGCAGTACTTC.

V and J are TRBV11-3 and TRBJ2-2; 8 bases agree with TRBD2. The CDR3 sequence is 14 residues long. Germline loops: CDR1 SGHNT, CDR2 YENEEA. V was pared by 6 bases and J by 4 bases, with 4 bases of the junction left unmatched. The CDR3 DNA sequence: TGTGCCAGCAGTTACGGGGGGGTCACCGGGGAGCTGTTTTTT. This gives the protein CASSYGGVTGELFF.

This clone was recorded many times. The CDR3 bases are TGCGCCAGCAGCCCCAATAACACTGAAGCTTTCTTT. It translates to CASSPNNTEAFF. The chain uses TRBV5-1 and TRBJ1-1; no clear D. The CDR3 consists of 12 residues. Germline V gene data show CDR1 as SGHRS and CDR2 as YFSETQ. V lost 4 bases to trimming and J lost 2 bases, with 6 bases between them.

This clone was seen more than once but under ten times. This sequence joins TRBV12-3 or TRBV12-4 and TRBJ2-3, with 8 bases lining up with TRBD2. V lost 6 bases, J lost 3 bases, and 11 bases stayed unmatched. The CDR3 consists of 16 residues. The CDR3 here is CASSLSGGLRTDTQYF. CDR3 nucleotide sequence: TGTGCCAGCAGCCTGTCGGGGGGGCTGAGGACAGATACGCAGTATTTT.

This clone was picked up many times. V and J are TRBV3-1 and TRBJ1-1, with TRBD1 matching over 7 bases. The CDR3 is 12 amino acids. Germline assignment: CDR1 LGHDT and CDR2 YNNKEL (reference sequence). V shed 2 bases and J 8 bases; nucleotides not matched to a gene: 2. The CDR3: CASSQTRGEAFF. CDR3 DNA: TGTGCCAGCAGCCAAACCAGGGGGGAAGCTTTCTTT. The whole variable domain, remainder taken from reference TRBV3-1 and TRBJ1-1, is DTAVSQTPKYLVTQMGNDKSIKCEQNLGHDTMYWYKQDSKKFLKIMFSYNNKELIINETVPNRFSPKSPDKAHLNLHINSLELGDSAVYFCASSQTRGEAFFGQGTRLTVV.

V usage is TRBV7-2 and J usage is TRBJ1-2; a weak D match, TRBD1 (5 bases). Trimming removed 5 bases at V and 4 bases at J, with 17 bases between. This CDR3 contains 15 residues. From germline, CDR1 is SGHTA and CDR2 FQGNSA. Written as DNA, the CDR3 is TGTGCCAGCAGCCTACCAACAGGATACTTCTATGGCTACACCTTC. Protein product: CASSLPTGYFYGYTF.

This clone was counted between two and nine times. The V gene is TRBV28, the J gene TRBJ2-1, with 7 nucleotides matching TRBD1. In germline, CDR1 is MDHEN, CDR2 SYDVKM. The V and J ends lost 6 bases and 4 bases, in that order; junction bases with no gene match: 3. This CDR3 comprises 13 residues. In DNA form, the CDR3 reads TGTGCCAGCAGCCAGGGACAGTACAATGAGCAGTTCTTC. It specifies CASSQGQYNEQFF.

By share, this clone ranks as medium-sized. The rearrangement joins TRBV19 to TRBJ1-1; perhaps TRBD1 as D (6 bases). This CDR3 has 12 amino acids. V lost 7 bases, J lost 4 bases, and 10 bases lay in between. Germline V gene sequence: CDR1 LNHDA, CDR2 SQIVND (reference sequence). The CDR3, as DNA: TGTGCCAGTACGGACAGACCCACTGAAGCTTTCTTT. Translation: CASTDRPTEAFF.